This T cell receptor (beta chain) derives from a study of blood T cell repertoires in COVID-19. Study information: Sites across the United States, Italy and Spain contributed samples from acute and convalescent COVID-19.

This CDR3 has 14 amino acids. Germline-derived CDR1 and CDR2 are SGHTS and YDEGEE. Trimming cost V 7 bases and J 4 bases; bases outside gene matches: 7. In the original processing: Amplification of reference gene primers was used by the study to estimate nucleated cell counts. Libraries were prepared by immunoSEQ multiplex PCR; TCRdb keeps only in-frame clonotypes and omits some of them. V, J and clone size reflect that table, while D and trimming were determined from the DNA. Of approximately 170,000 clones listed, roughly 86% are singletons. The source of this sequence is a woman older than 75 in a cohort sampled during active or convalescent COVID-19. The sample was peripheral blood. This chain uses TRBV5-8 with TRBJ2-3; the match to TRBD2 covers 9 bases. This chain's CDR3 is CASEPGLAADTQYF. The CDR3 nucleotides are TGTGCCAGCGAACCGGGACTAGCAGCAGATACGCAGTATTTT.